This T cell receptor (beta chain) was obtained from a study of technical replicates of blood from a handful of donors. Germline V gene lookup returns CDR1 SGDLS and CDR2 YYNGEE. Deletions cut 1 base from V and 1 base from J, with 5 bases between. The length of the CDR3 is 13 residues. TCRdb's table, derived via immunoSEQ multiplex PCR, lists solely in-frame clones and lacks some. The table shows about 88,000 clones, with around 93% occurring only once. The rearrangement joins TRBV9 to TRBJ1-2; D is perhaps TRBD1 (5 bases). This TCR came from a human donor in good health. The sample consisted of T cells isolated from PBMCs. CDR3 sequence: CASSVRGNYGYTF. The DNA of the CDR3 is TGTGCCAGCAGCGTAAGGGGTAACTATGGCTACACCTTC.